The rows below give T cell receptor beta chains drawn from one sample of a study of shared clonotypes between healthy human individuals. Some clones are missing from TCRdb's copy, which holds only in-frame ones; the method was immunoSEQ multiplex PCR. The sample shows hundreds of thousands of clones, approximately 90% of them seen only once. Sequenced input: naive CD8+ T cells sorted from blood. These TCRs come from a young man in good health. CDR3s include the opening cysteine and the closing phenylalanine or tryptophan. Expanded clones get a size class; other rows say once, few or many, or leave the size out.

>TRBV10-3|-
CAISEGPTYEQYF
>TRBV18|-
CASSPNYLGTGEQFF
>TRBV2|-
CASSSREISNTEAFF
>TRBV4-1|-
CASSHGQGVRGELFF
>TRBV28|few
CAEGTGYGYTF
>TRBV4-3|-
CASSPTSGTTYEQYF
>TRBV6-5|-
CASSIQTENTEAFF
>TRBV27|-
CASSASVTMNTEAFF
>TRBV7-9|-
CASSSEGGAYYGYTF
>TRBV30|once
CAWSVVTGAGELFF
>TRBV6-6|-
CASSYGWNNEQFF
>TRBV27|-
CASSLLGYNEQFF
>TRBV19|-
CASSYSTAEKLFF
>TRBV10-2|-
CASTGRIQETQYF
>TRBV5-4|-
CASSLAGGGVTDTQYF
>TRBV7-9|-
CASSARAQGGDEQYF
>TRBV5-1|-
CASSTGDNEQFF
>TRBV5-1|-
CASIGGPTTEAFF
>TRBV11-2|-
CASSLRGYYEQYF
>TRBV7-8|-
CASSLFGSGSSYEQYF
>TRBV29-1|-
CSVEDSLARLAGVSYNEQFF
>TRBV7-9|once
CASSNSSTAYEQYF
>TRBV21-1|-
CASHSSKADRGSEQYF
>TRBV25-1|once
CASGHSSYEQYF
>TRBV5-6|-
CASSLVAGPTEQFF
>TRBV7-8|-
CASSPQLDYLNSNQPQHF
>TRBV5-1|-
CASSSRGVRYGYTF
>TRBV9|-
CASSGQGREVDTQYF
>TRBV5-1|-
CASSLTPSGYGYTF
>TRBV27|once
CASSLLGGDETQYF
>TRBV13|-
CASSFHRAEAFF
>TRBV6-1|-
CASVSFNGVEAFF
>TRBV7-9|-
CASSLGKNTGELFF
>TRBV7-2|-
CASSLDFALAGTDTQYF
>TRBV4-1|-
CASSQEGGQGRSSNTIYF
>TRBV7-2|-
CASSYLTGAAGTGELFF
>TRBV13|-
CASSLAVAGGGYEQYF
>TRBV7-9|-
CASSSRLAGDGEQFF
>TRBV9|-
CASSVAGTGLTEAFF
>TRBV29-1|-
CSVVWGGYEQYF
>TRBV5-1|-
CASSLALGLSYEQYF
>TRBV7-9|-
CASSLKGKGVQETQYF
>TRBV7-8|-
CASSLKGLGTGTNSNQPQHF
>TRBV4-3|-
CASSPGPKGAGYGYTF
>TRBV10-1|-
CASSESLGGAQHF
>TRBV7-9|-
CASSARDIYEQYF
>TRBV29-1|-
CSAERVNEQFF
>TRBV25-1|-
CATLGETQYF
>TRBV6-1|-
CASSEAQGRGPYEQYF
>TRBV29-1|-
CSVVTVSDFEQYF
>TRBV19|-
CASSISWGLHEQYF
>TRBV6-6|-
CASSYKWEGQDTQYF
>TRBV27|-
CASSTGLEAFF
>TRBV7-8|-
CASSLVRDRRQETQYF